The present entry profiles one TCR beta chain with its context. Only in-frame clones appear in the TCRdb table, and some are missing; sequencing was by immunoSEQ multiplex PCR. Of under 55,000 clones listed, 84% are singletons. V gave up 6 bases and J gave up 7 bases, with 13 bases separating them. Per germline, CDR1 MGHDK and CDR2 SYGVNS. CDR3 length: 13 amino acids. The data stem from a study of PD-L1 blockade in urothelial cancer. Across the study: Analyses were performed on blood at 3 weeks after treatment start (the second dose) and at 6 weeks.

The source material was PBMCs, sampled around atezolizumab (anti-PD-L1) treatment. The V call is TRBV25-1, the J call TRBJ1-3, with a possible D match to TRBD1 (6 bases). The receptor was derived from a man aged 35 to 55 with urothelial cancer. The DNA for the CDR3 is TGTGCCAGCAGCTCAGGGGCGCGGAACACCATATATTTT. It yields the protein CASSSGARNTIYF.